This T cell receptor (beta chain) was sequenced during a study of T cell responses to AZD1222 COVID-19 vaccine. The overall study: Analysis merged second doses at about 4 or about 12 weeks.

Regarding the study as a whole: CD4 TCRs associated with vaccination spanned spike, dominating at 160-218 and 743-854.

Notes on this clone: What it binds is unknown.

Repertoires were generated with immunoSEQ multiplex PCR, while TCRdb's copy carries only in-frame clones and drops some. The top ten clones hold roughly 7% of a sample with about 110,000 clones, about 90% of them seen once. CDR1 and CDR2 (germline): LGHNA, YSLEER. The CDR3 runs 17 residues. The V gene lost 0 bases and the J gene lost 5 bases, with 19 bases spanning the gap. The chain carries TRBV4-3 and TRBJ1-2; D not certain. The material was peripheral blood, obtained on day 0 of AZD1222 vaccination. This TCR was sampled from an adult in good health. CDR3 protein: CASSQDRWSEGSYGYTF. CDR3 nucleotide sequence: TGCGCCAGCAGCCAAGATAGATGGTCAGAGGGTTCTTATGGCTACACCTTC.